This T cell receptor beta chain was observed in a study of control samples from healthy donors and cancer patients. The method was immunoSEQ multiplex PCR; TCRdb's version includes in-frame clones alone and lacks a portion of them. The profile shows 60,000 or so clones, approximately 91% of them singletons. V was shortened by 0 bases and J by 7 bases, with 16 bases between the two germline ends. Looked up from germline, CDR1 is LGHDT and CDR2 is YNNKEL (reference sequence). The CDR3 has 16 residues. Sequenced input: blood. This chain links TRBV3-1 (or the pseudogene TRBV3-2) with TRBJ2-1; a weak D match, TRBD2 (6 bases). The clonotype was recovered from a man between 45 and 60 years old in good health. CDR3: CASSQDLGRGWNEQFF. The CDR3 nucleotides read TGTGCCAGCAGCCAAGATCTAGGACGGGGGTGGAATGAGCAGTTCTTC.